This T cell receptor beta chain is drawn from a study of vaccination and CD4 T cells after COVID-19. About this clonotype: The antigen is undetermined.

Cultured CD4+ T cell DNA was sequenced using the Oncomine TCR Beta short-read assay. TCRdb re-analysed the PCR reads in MiXCR, keeping a single row per CDR3 protein. The repertoire includes 15,000 or so distinct CDR3 sequences, approximately 30% of them detected once, and about 17% sits in the top ten. This CDR3 has 14 residues. Germline assignment: CDR1 ENHRY and CDR2 SYGVKD. Trimming at V came to 6 bases and at J to 6 bases, leaving 3 bases not matched to a gene. Treatment of the sample: roughly ten-day PBMC culture with coronavirus spike peptide pools or control peptides (ViraFEST assay). The sequence came from a human donor with COVID-19. The specimen was cultured CD4+ T cells from blood. This sequence joins TRBV10-3 and TRBJ1-4; 11 bases agree with TRBD1. In DNA, the CDR3 is TGTGCCATCAGAAGGGACAGGGGGGATGAAAAACTGTTTTTT. It is translated as CAIRRDRGDEKLFF.